The 27 T cell receptor beta chains below were found in one sample sequenced in a study of cytomegalovirus exposure and HLA in healthy donors. PCR was performed using 60 Vbeta and 13 Jbeta primers. Measured with immunoSEQ multiplex PCR; TCRdb has only the in-frame clones, and not every one. This table has under 200,000 clones, around 79% appearing once. Sequencing input: PBMCs. The receptors shown here come from a male donor in good health and CMV-seropositive.

This clone was recorded only once. This chain joins TRBV9 and TRBJ1-1, with TRBD1 matching 8 bases. The germline V gene encodes CDR1 SGDLS and CDR2 YYNGEE. V shed 4 bases, J shed 2 bases, and the junction held 4 bases outside the gene matches. The CDR3 covers 14 residues. CDR3 coding DNA: TGTGCCAGCAGCAAGGACAGGGTAAACACTGAAGCTTTCTTT. As protein: CASSKDRVNTEAFF.

The chain couples TRBV9 to TRBJ2-1, with 7 nucleotides matching TRBD2. V lost 0 bases to trimming and J lost 0 bases; unmatched junction nucleotides: 3. The germline gives CDR1 SGDLS, CDR2 YYNGEE. The CDR3 has 16 residues. The CDR3 loop reads CASSVVGGSSYNEQFF. In nucleotides, the CDR3 is TGTGCCAGCAGCGTAGTGGGCGGGAGCTCCTACAATGAGCAGTTCTTC.

The rearrangement joins TRBV28 to TRBJ2-2; D gene ambiguous. The ends were cut back, 1 base at V and 6 bases at J, with 9 bases in the middle. The germline gives CDR1 MDHEN, CDR2 SYDVKM. The CDR3 loop spans 14 amino acids. The CDR3 is CASSLSIRAGELFF. The CDR3 nucleotides read TGTGCCAGCAGTTTATCCATACGGGCCGGGGAGCTGTTTTTT.

There are a few counts of this clone. The chain has TRBV28 and TRBJ2-7; TRBD2 agrees at 10 bases. Trimming at V came to 3 bases and at J to 4 bases, leaving 6 bases not matched to a gene. There are 15 residues in the CDR3. Germline assignment: CDR1 MDHEN and CDR2 SYDVKM. This CDR3 reads CASSFPSGGLYEQYF. CDR3 coding DNA: TGTGCCAGCAGTTTCCCTAGCGGGGGCCTTTACGAGCAGTACTTC.

This clone was seen only once. CDR3 bases: TGTGCCAGCAGCTTCATGAGGGACACTGAAGCTTTCTTT. Translating it yields CASSFMRDTEAFF. The J gene is TRBJ1-1, the V gene TRBV7-3, with D unclear. Germline values: CDR1 SGHTA, CDR2 FQGTGA. The CDR3 runs to 13 residues. Deletions cut 3 bases from V and 3 bases from J, with 8 bases between.

This clone came up a few times. The genes are TRBV6-5 and TRBJ1-1; D is uncertain. Between the trimmed V and J ends, which lost 0 bases and 4 bases, there was a span of 9 bases. The CDR3 runs to 14 residues. The germline CDR1 and CDR2 sequences are MNHEY and SVGAGI. CDR3 residues: CASSYSVRVTEAFF. The CDR3 coding sequence is TGTGCCAGCAGTTACTCGGTGCGAGTCACTGAAGCTTTCTTT.

The count of this clone is one. The chain combines TRBV6-1 with TRBJ1-1; the D gene is possibly TRBD1 (6 bases). The CDR3 is 15 residues long. V lost 10 bases, J lost 0 bases, and 18 bases lay in between. CDR1 is MNHNS and CDR2 is SASEGT in the germline V gene. CDR3 DNA: TGTGCCACCCTCCCCCAGGCAGGGGTGAACACTGAAGCTTTCTTT. Protein: CATLPQAGVNTEAFF.

The chain couples TRBV30 to TRBJ1-2, with 7 nucleotides matching TRBD1. Germline V gene sequence: CDR1 GTSNPN, CDR2 SVGIG (reference sequence). This CDR3 has 11 amino acids. V trimming: 4 bases; J trimming: 10 bases; junction bases outside the gene matches: 6. The CDR3 reads CAWIGQVDYTF. CDR3 bases: TGTGCCTGGATAGGACAGGTGGACTACACCTTC.

The chain has TRBV11-2 and TRBJ1-5; tentative D call: TRBD1 (5 bases). Per germline, CDR1 SGHAT and CDR2 FQNNGV. Deletions cut 1 base from V and 6 bases from J, with 10 bases between. There are 14 residues in the CDR3. The CDR3 reads CASSLGQGVQPQHF. In nucleotides, the CDR3 is TGTGCCAGCAGCTTAGGCCAGGGCGTTCAGCCCCAGCATTTT.

Comments on this clone: Other DNA sequences within the sample encode an identical CDR3. This rearrangement joins TRBV9 to TRBJ2-1, with D hard to call. Trimming pared 0 bases from V and 0 bases from J, leaving 4 bases between. CDR3 length equals 14 residues. Germline V gene data show CDR1 as SGDLS and CDR2 as YYNGEE. The CDR3 coding sequence is TGTGCCAGCAGCGTAGCGAGCTCCTACAATGAGCAGTTCTTC. Protein sequence: CASSVASSYNEQFF.

The chain couples TRBV4-1 to TRBJ1-6; TRBD1 matches at 7 bases. V was pared by 8 bases and J by 3 bases, with 10 bases of the junction left unmatched. Germline V gives CDR1 MGHRA, CDR2 YSYEKL. The CDR3 spans 16 residues. Written as DNA, the CDR3 is TGCGCCAGCGGGACAGCCACTAACAACTATAATTCACCCCTCCACTTT. Translating gives CASGTATNNYNSPLHF.

The chain uses TRBV2 and TRBJ2-3, with 9 bases identical to TRBD1. The junction had 2 bases not matched to a gene; V was cut back by 1 base and J by 3 bases. CDR3 length: 15 amino acids. Germline values: CDR1 SNHLY, CDR2 FYNNEI. Here the CDR3 DNA reads TGTGCCAGCAGTGAAGGAGACAGGGGGACAGATACGCAGTATTTT. Translated: CASSEGDRGTDTQYF.

V and J are TRBV9 and TRBJ2-7; 7 bases align to TRBD2. Germline assignment: CDR1 SGDLS and CDR2 YYNGEE. V shed 0 bases, J shed 4 bases, and the junction held 7 bases outside the gene matches. This CDR3 spans 15 amino acids. The CDR3 loop is CASSVGGRERYEQYF. The CDR3 coding sequence is TGTGCCAGCAGCGTAGGTGGGCGGGAGCGGTACGAGCAGTACTTC.

The V call is TRBV27, the J call TRBJ2-2; TRBD1 matches 7 bases. V was clipped by 3 bases and J by 7 bases; unmatched bases: 5. CDR3 length: 14 amino acids. CDR1 and CDR2 (germline): MNHEY, SMNVEV (reference sequence). CDR3 in DNA: TGTGCCAGCAGTTTTGAAAGGGGGCTCGGGGAGCTGTTTTTT. Translation gives CASSFERGLGELFF.

V usage is TRBV6-5 and J usage is TRBJ2-7; D gene ambiguous. CDR1 is MNHEY, CDR2 SVGAGI, per germline. CDR3 size: 14 residues. The ends were cut back, 4 bases at V and 3 bases at J, with 13 bases in the middle. The CDR3 DNA reads as TGTGCCAGCAGTTGGCAGTCGGAGAACTACGAGCAGTACTTC. Translating gives CASSWQSENYEQYF.

This clone has only a few counts. J is TRBJ2-2 and V is TRBV7-2; the match to TRBD2 covers 14 bases. CDR3 size: 16 residues. Germline V gene sequence: CDR1 SGHTA, CDR2 FQGNSA. With V trimmed by 5 bases and J by 4 bases, 3 bases remained unmatched. The CDR3 sequence: CASSRLAGGPTGELFF. DNA of the CDR3: TGTGCCAGCAGCAGACTAGCGGGAGGGCCCACCGGGGAGCTGTTTTTT.

This clone was seen a handful of times. The chain combines TRBV5-1 with TRBJ2-5; 8 nucleotides agree with TRBD2. V gave up 2 bases and J gave up 1 base; unmatched junction bases: 4. The germline V gene encodes CDR1 SGHRS and CDR2 YFSETQ. The CDR3 has 15 residues. Here the CDR3 reads CASSFQAGGQETQYF. CDR3 DNA: TGCGCCAGCAGCTTCCAGGCGGGGGGCCAAGAGACCCAGTACTTC.

With respect to this clone: Sequence at one end of the junction differs from germline and may be a read error. The chain links TRBV7-2 to TRBJ1-1; D is undetermined. This CDR3 is 15 amino acids long. Germline V lookup: CDR1 SGHTA, CDR2 FQGNSA. CDR3 coding DNA: TGTGTCAGCAGCCGGTTCCCTCGCGGGAACACTGAAGCTTTCTTT. It specifies CVSSRFPRGNTEAFF.

V gene TRBV7-2 combines with J gene TRBJ2-5; TRBD1 matches at 7 bases. This CDR3 comprises 16 residues. Trimming cost V 4 bases and J 6 bases; bases outside gene matches: 14. The germline V gene encodes CDR1 SGHTA and CDR2 FQGNSA. CDR3 nucleotides: TGTGCCAGCAGCTCCAGCTTGGACAGGTCGTTTAAGACCCAGTACTTC. It is translated as CASSSSLDRSFKTQYF.

The genes are TRBV7-3 and TRBJ2-3, with 8 bases that match TRBD1. V dropped 7 bases and J dropped 2; count of bases not matched to a gene: 5. The CDR3 runs to 14 residues. Germline V gene lookup returns CDR1 SGHTA and CDR2 FQGTGA. Here the CDR3 reads CASTPGGLTDTQYF. In DNA, the CDR3 is TGTGCCAGCACCCCAGGGGGCCTCACAGATACGCAGTATTTT. The whole variable domain, filled in from reference TRBV7-3 and TRBJ2-3, reads GAGVSQTPSNKVTEKGKYVELRCDPISGHTALYWYRQSLGQGPEFLIYFQGTGAADDSGLPNDRFFAVRPEGSVSTLKIQRTERGDSAVYLCASTPGGLTDTQYFGPGTRLTVL.

The CDR3 loop reads CASRKETSGFQETQYF. In nucleotides, the CDR3 is TGTGCCAGCAGAAAGGAAACTAGCGGGTTCCAAGAGACCCAGTACTTC. The chain employs TRBV2 and TRBJ2-5; 9 positions agree with TRBD2. Germline V gives CDR1 SNHLY, CDR2 FYNNEI. The CDR3 runs to 16 residues. Unmatched junction bases numbered 9, after V lost 6 bases and J lost 1 base.

The chain is built from TRBV27 and TRBJ2-5; D possibly corresponds to TRBD1 (5 bases). Germline V lookup: CDR1 MNHEY, CDR2 SMNVEV (reference sequence). V lost 2 bases, J lost 4 bases, and 17 bases lay in between. CDR3 length: 16 residues. CDR3 sequence: CASSLRRVASSETQYF. The CDR3 nucleotides read TGTGCCAGCAGTTTACGCAGGGTGGCGAGTTCAGAGACCCAGTACTTC.

The CDR3 protein is CASSPRRVEDTEAFF. For the CDR3, the DNA is TGTGCCAGCAGCCCGCGACGGGTCGAGGACACTGAAGCTTTCTTT. The chain couples TRBV7-8 to TRBJ1-1; D gene uncertain. Trimming took off 5 bases at V and 3 bases at J, with 16 bases between the two ends. Germline assignment: CDR1 SGHVS and CDR2 FQNEAQ. The CDR3 has 15 residues.

This chain connects TRBV27 to TRBJ2-7; the match to TRBD1 covers 10 bases. The CDR3 length is 13 residues. Germline CDR1 is MNHEY and CDR2 is SMNVEV (reference sequence). The V gene end was trimmed by 8 bases and the J gene end by 6 bases; junction bases not matched to a gene: 7. The DNA of the CDR3 is TGTGCCAGCGCATGGGGACAGGGGCGCGAGCAGTACTTC. The encoded protein is CASAWGQGREQYF.

The chain is built from TRBV18 and TRBJ1-1; possible D gene TRBD1, 6 bases. V was cut by 0 bases and J by 0 bases, with 11 bases left in between. Germline V lookup: CDR1 KGHSH, CDR2 LQKENI. This CDR3 has 16 amino acids. This CDR3 is CASSPPGAGVNTEAFF. Here the CDR3 DNA reads TGTGCCAGCTCACCACCGGGCGCAGGGGTGAACACTGAAGCTTTCTTT.

This chain links TRBV2 with TRBJ2-1; 13 bases align to TRBD2. Trimming removed 11 bases from V and 4 bases from J; junction bases left unmatched: 5. The V gene's germline CDR1 is SNHLY and CDR2 FYNNEI. This CDR3 is built from 14 residues. The CDR3 loop reads CAGRLAGGYNEQFF. The CDR3 bases are TGTGCCGGCCGACTAGCGGGAGGTTACAATGAGCAGTTCTTC.

The V gene is TRBV10-3, the J gene TRBJ2-7; 13 bases are shared with TRBD2. V lost 2 bases to trimming and J lost 5 bases; unmatched junction nucleotides: 6. This CDR3 comprises 16 residues. Germline CDR1 ENHRY, CDR2 SYGVKD. For the CDR3, the DNA is TGTGCCATCAGTGAGGCAGGGACTAGCGGGGACCACGAGCAGTACTTC. This sequence encodes CAISEAGTSGDHEQYF.